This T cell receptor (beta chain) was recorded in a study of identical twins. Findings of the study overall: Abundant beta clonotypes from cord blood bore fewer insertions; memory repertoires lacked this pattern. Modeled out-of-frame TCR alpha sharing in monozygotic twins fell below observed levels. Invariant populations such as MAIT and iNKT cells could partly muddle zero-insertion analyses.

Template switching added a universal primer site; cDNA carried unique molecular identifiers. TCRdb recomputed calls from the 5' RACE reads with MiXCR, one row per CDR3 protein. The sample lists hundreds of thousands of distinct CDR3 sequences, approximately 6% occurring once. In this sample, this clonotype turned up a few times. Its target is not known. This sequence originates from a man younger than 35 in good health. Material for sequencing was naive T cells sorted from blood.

This CDR3 reads CSAGEPGDFYNEQFF. The CDR3 DNA reads TGCAGTGCCGGGGAGCCGGGGGACTTCTACAATGAGCAGTTCTTC. This chain links TRBV20-1 with TRBJ2-1; D may be TRBD2 (6 bases). The CDR3 consists of 15 residues. Trimming took 6 bases from V and 3 from J, leaving 18 bases between them. Looked up from germline, CDR1 is DFQATT and CDR2 is SNEGSKA (reference sequence).